The entry below describes one T cell receptor (beta chain). Division of CD4+ cells produced a CD45RA+ naive subset and a CD45RA-negative memory subset. The record originates from a study of shared clonotypes between healthy human individuals. Across the study: Three plates each covered CD4 naive and memory; CD8 naive two, CD8 memory one.

Germline V gene sequence: CDR1 SQVTM, CDR2 ANQGSEA. Between the trimmed V and J ends, which lost 2 bases and 1 base, there was a span of 9 bases. The CDR3 spans 14 residues. At deep level, the assay was performed. The table came from immunoSEQ multiplex PCR; TCRdb's copy has only in-frame clones and leaves some out. The table records 1.5 million to 1.9 million clones, around 98% of them present only once. The source material was naive CD4+ T cells sorted from blood. Stated subset: CD45RA+ positively selected. This clonotype originated in a man younger than 45 in good health. J is TRBJ2-1 and V is TRBV29-1, with unresolved D. The CDR3 DNA reads TGCAGCGTTGAATTACAGCATTCCTACAATGAGCAGTTCTTC. Translating it yields CSVELQHSYNEQFF.